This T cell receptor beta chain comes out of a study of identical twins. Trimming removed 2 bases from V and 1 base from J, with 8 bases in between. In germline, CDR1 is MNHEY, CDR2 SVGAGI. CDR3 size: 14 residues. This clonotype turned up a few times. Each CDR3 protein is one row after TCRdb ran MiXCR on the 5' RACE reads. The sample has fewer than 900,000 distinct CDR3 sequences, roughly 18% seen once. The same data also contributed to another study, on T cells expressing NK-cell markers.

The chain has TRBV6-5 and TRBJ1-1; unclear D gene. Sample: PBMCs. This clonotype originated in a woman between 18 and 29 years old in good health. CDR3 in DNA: TGTGCCAGCAGTTACAGGCCCCAGAACACTGAAGCTTTCTTT. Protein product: CASSYRPQNTEAFF.